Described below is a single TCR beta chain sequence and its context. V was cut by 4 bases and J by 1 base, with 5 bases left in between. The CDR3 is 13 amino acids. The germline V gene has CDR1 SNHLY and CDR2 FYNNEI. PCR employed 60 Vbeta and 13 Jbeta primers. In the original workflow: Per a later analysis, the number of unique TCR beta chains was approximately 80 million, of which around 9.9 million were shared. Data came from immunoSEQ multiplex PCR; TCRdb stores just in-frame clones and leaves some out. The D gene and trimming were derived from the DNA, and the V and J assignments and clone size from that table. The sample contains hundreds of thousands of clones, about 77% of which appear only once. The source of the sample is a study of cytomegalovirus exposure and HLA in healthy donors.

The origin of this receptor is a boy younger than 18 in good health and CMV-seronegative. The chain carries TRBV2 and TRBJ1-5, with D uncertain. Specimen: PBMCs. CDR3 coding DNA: TGTGCCAGCAGTGTTGAGAGCAATCAGCCCCAGCATTTT. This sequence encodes CASSVESNQPQHF.